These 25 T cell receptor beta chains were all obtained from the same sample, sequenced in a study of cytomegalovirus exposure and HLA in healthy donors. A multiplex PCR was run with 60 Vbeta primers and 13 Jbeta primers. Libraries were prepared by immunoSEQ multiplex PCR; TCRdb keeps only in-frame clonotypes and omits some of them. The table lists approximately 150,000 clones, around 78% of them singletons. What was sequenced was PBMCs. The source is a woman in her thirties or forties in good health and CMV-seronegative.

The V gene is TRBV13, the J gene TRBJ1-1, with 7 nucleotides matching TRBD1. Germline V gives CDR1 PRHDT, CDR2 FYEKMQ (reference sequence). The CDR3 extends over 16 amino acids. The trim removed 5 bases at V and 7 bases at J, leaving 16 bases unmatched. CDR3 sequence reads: CASSILGQPDGIEAFF. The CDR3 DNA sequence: TGTGCCAGCAGCATACTGGGACAGCCGGACGGAATTGAAGCTTTCTTT.

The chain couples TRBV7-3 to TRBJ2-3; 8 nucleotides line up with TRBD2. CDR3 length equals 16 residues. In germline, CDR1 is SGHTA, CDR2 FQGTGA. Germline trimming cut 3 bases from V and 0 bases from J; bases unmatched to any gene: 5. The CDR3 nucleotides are TGTGCCAGCAGCTTGAGTATAGCGGGAAGCACAGATACGCAGTATTTT. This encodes CASSLSIAGSTDTQYF. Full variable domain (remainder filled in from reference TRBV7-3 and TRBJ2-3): GAGVSQTPSNKVTEKGKYVELRCDPISGHTALYWYRQSLGQGPEFLIYFQGTGAADDSGLPNDRFFAVRPEGSVSTLKIQRTERGDSAVYLCASSLSIAGSTDTQYFGPGTRLTVL.

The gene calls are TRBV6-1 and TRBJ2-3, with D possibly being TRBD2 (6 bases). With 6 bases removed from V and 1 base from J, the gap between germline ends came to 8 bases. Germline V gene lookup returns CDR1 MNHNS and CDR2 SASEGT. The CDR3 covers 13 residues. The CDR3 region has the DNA TGTGCCAGCAGGAAGCGGGGCACAGATACGCAGTATTTT. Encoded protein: CASRKRGTDTQYF.

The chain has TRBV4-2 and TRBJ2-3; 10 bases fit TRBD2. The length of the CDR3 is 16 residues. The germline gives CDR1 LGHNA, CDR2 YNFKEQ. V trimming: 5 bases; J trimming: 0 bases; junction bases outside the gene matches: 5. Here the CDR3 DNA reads TGTGCCAGCAGCGTCGCTAGCGGGGGAAGCACAGATACGCAGTATTTT. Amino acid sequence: CASSVASGGSTDTQYF.

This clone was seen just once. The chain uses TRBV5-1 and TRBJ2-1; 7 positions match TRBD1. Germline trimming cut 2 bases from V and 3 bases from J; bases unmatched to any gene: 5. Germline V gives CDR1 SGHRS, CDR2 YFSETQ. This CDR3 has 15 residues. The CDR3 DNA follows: TGCGCCAGCAGCTTACCGGGACAGATCTACAATGAGCAGTTCTTC. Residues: CASSLPGQIYNEQFF.

CDR3 sequence reads: CASSQFITALNYGYTF. In DNA form, the CDR3 reads TGTGCCAGCAGCCAATTTATTACAGCCCTTAACTATGGCTACACCTTC. The rearrangement joins TRBV16 to TRBJ1-2; D unclear. CDR1 and CDR2 from the germline V gene are KGHSY and FQNENV. With 1 base removed from V and 1 base from J, the gap between germline ends came to 13 bases. The CDR3 extends over 16 amino acids.

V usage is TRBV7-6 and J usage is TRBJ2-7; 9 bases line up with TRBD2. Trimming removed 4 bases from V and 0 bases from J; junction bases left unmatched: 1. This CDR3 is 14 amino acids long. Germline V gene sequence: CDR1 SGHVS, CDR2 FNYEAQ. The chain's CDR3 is CASSSAGGSYEQYF. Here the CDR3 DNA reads TGTGCCAGCAGCTCAGCGGGAGGCTCCTACGAGCAGTACTTC.

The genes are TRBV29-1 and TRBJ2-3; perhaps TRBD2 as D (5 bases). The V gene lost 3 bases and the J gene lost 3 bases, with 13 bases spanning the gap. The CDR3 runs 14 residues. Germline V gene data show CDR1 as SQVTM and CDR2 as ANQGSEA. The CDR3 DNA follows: TGCAGCGTTGAGGTGGGAGAGGGAACAGATACGCAGTATTTT. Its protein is CSVEVGEGTDTQYF.

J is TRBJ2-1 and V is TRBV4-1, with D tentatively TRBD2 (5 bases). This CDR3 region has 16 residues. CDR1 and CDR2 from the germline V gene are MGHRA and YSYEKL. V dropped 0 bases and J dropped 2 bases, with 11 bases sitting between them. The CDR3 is CASSQDGGTAYNEQFF. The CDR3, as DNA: TGCGCCAGCAGCCAAGATGGAGGCACCGCCTACAATGAGCAGTTCTTC.

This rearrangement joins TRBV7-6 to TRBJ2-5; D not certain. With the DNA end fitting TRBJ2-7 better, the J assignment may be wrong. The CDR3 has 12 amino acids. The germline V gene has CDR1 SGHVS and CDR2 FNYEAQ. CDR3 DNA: TGTGCCAGCAGCTTAGCGTCGAGCGAGCAGTACTTC. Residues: CASSLASSEQYF.

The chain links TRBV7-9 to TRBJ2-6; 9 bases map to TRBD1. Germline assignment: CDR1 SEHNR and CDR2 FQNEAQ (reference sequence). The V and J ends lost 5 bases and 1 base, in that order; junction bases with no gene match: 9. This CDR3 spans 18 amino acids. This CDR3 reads CASSPVVGQGSGANVLTF. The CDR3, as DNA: TGTGCCAGCAGCCCAGTTGTTGGACAGGGGTCTGGGGCCAACGTCCTGACTTTC.

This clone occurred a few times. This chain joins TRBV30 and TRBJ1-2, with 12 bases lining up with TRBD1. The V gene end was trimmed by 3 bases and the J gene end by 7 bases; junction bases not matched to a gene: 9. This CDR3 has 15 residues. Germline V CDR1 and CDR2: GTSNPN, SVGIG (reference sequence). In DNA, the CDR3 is TGTGCCTGGAGGTCGGGGACAGGGGGCTGGAGTGGCTACACCTTC. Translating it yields CAWRSGTGGWSGYTF.

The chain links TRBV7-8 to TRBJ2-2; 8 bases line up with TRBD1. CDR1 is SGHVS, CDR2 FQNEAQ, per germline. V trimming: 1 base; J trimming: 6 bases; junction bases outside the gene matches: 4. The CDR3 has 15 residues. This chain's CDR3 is CASSLVTGEAGELFF. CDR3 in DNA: TGTGCCAGCAGCTTAGTGACAGGGGAAGCCGGGGAGCTGTTTTTT.

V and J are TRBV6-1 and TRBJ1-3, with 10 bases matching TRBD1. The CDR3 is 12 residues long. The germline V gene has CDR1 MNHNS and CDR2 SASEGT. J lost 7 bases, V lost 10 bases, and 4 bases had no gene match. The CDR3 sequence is CATWTGGNTIYF. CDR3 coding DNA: TGTGCCACCTGGACAGGGGGGAACACCATATATTTT.

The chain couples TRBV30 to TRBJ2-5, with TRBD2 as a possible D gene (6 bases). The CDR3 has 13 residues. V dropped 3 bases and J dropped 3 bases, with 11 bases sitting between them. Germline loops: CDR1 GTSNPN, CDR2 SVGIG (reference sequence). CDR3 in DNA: TGTGCCTGGAGGTATCGGGGGAAAGAGACCCAGTACTTC. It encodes CAWRYRGKETQYF.

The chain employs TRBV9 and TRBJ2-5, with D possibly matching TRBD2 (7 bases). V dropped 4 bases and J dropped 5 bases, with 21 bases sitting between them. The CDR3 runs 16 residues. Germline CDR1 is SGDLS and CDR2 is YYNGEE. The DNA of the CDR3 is TGTGCCAGCAGCCCCGAGGGGGGGACGCCCGGCGAGACCCAGTACTTC. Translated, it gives CASSPEGGTPGETQYF. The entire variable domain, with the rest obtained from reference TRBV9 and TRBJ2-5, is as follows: DSGVTQTPKHLITATGQRVTLRCSPRSGDLSVYWYQQSLDQGLQFLIQYYNGEERAKGNILERFSAQQFPDLHSELNLSSLELGDSALYFCASSPEGGTPGETQYFGPGTRLLVL.

The CDR3 sequence: CASSQEVAVPVRQYF. Here the CDR3 DNA reads TGCGCCAGCAGCCAAGAAGTGGCAGTGCCAGTTCGTCAGTACTTC. J is TRBJ2-4 and V is TRBV4-1; D is unresolved. V was pared by 0 bases and J by 12 bases, with 18 bases between. The CDR3 is 15 amino acids. Germline loops: CDR1 MGHRA, CDR2 YSYEKL.

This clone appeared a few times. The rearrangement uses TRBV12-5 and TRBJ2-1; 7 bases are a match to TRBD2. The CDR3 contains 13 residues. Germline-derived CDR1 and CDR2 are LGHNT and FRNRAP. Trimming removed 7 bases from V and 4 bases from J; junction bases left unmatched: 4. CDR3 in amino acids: CASASGDYNEQFF. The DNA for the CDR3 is TGTGCTAGTGCTAGCGGAGATTACAATGAGCAGTTCTTC.

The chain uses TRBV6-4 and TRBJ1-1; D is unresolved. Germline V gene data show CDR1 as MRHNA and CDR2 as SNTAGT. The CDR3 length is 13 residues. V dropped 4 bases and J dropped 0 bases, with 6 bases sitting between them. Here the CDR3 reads CASSAHLNTEAFF. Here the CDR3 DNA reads TGTGCCAGCAGTGCCCACTTGAACACTGAAGCTTTCTTT.

The CDR3 sequence is CATSRGGAEEETQYF. CDR3 bases: TGTGCCACCAGCAGAGGCGGGGCAGAAGAAGAGACCCAGTACTTC. V usage is TRBV15 and J usage is TRBJ2-5; D is perhaps TRBD2 (6 bases). The germline V gene has CDR1 LNHNV and CDR2 YYDKDF (reference sequence). The CDR3 sequence is 15 residues long. V was trimmed by 1 base and J by 3 bases, leaving 12 bases between them.

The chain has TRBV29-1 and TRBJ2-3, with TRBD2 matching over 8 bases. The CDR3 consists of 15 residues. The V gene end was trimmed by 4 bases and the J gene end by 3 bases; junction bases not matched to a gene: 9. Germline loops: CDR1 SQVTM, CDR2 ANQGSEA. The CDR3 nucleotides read TGCAGCGTTGTATCGGGGAGCGGGAGTACAGATACGCAGTATTTT. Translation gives CSVVSGSGSTDTQYF.

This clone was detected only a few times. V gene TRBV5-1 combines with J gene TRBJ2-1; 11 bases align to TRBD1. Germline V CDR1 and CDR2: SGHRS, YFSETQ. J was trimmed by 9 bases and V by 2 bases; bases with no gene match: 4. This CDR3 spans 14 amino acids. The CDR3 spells CASSFRTGGGEQFF. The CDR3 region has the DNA TGCGCCAGCAGCTTCAGGACAGGGGGCGGTGAGCAGTTCTTC.

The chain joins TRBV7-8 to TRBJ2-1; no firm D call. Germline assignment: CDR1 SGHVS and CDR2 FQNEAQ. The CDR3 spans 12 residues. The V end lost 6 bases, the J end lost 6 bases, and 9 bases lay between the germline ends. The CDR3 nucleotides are TGTGCCAGCAGTCTGGCCCTCAATGAGCAGTTCTTC. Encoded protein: CASSLALNEQFF.

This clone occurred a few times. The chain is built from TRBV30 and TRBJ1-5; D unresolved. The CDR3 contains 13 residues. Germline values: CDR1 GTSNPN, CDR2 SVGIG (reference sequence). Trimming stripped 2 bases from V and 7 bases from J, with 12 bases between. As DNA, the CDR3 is TGTGCCTGGAGTCTCGCAGGAGGCCAGCCCCAGCATTTT. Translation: CAWSLAGGQPQHF.

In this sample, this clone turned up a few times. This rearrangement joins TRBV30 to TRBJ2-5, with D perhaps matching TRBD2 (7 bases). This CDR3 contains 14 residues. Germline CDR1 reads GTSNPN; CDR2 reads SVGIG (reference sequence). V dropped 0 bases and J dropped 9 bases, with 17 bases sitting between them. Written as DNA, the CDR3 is TGTGCCTGGAGTGTAAAAGGGGGAGGGGGGGCCCAGTACTTC. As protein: CAWSVKGGGGAQYF.